These 7 T cell receptor beta chains were all obtained from the same sample, sequenced in a study of a mutant IDH1 vaccine in newly diagnosed glioma. Time point in this sample: week 23, last vaccination. Every single dose of the vaccine, 300 ug of mutant IDH1 20-mer peptide, came with topical imiquimod. Antigens of these TCRs are unknown. Repertoires were generated with immunoSEQ multiplex PCR, while TCRdb's copy carries only in-frame clones and drops some. The sample contains tens of thousands of clones, about four fifths of which appear only once. The sample in question was PBMCs, obtained from a glioma patient whose treatment included an IDH1 peptide vaccine. The receptors shown here come from a woman in her thirties or forties with glioma. Some clones in this sample may be carry-over from other donors' samples.

The chain joins TRBV5-5 to TRBJ2-7; 9 bases are shared with TRBD1. The germline gives CDR1 SGHKS, CDR2 YYEKEE (reference sequence). This CDR3 has 16 residues. Trimming cost V 4 bases and J 3 bases; bases outside gene matches: 11. CDR3 DNA: TGTGCCAGCAGCCCGGGACAGGGAACACAGTTCTACGAGCAGTACTTC. Amino acid sequence: CASSPGQGTQFYEQYF.

This sequence joins TRBV9 and TRBJ2-7; 9 bases are shared with TRBD2. Trimming cost V 2 bases and J 2 bases; bases outside gene matches: 2. The V gene's germline CDR1 is SGDLS and CDR2 YYNGEE. The CDR3 spans 14 residues. The chain's CDR3 is CASSVSGGTYEQYF. The CDR3 DNA follows: TGTGCCAGCAGCGTCAGCGGGGGGACCTACGAGCAGTACTTC.

The V gene is TRBV5-6, the J gene TRBJ2-7; 9 bases are shared with TRBD2. With 3 bases clipped from V and 2 bases from J, the junction kept 6 bases outside the gene matches. This CDR3 is 15 amino acids long. Germline V lookup: CDR1 SGHDT, CDR2 YYEEEE. CDR3 sequence reads: CASSSLGGGAYEQYF. Here the CDR3 DNA reads TGTGCCAGCAGCTCCCTTGGCGGGGGGGCCTACGAGCAGTACTTC.

The J gene is TRBJ1-5, the V gene TRBV5-6, with a tentative D call TRBD1 (5 bases). Germline V gene data show CDR1 as SGHDT and CDR2 as YYEEEE. CDR3 length equals 14 residues. V lost 2 bases to trimming and J lost 3 bases, with 9 bases between them. In DNA, the CDR3 is TGTGCCAGCAGCTTTTGGGGGTTCAATCAGCCCCAGCATTTT. It specifies CASSFWGFNQPQHF.

The chain recombines TRBV7-8 with TRBJ2-1; TRBD1 might be the D (5 bases). CDR1 and CDR2 from the germline V gene are SGHVS and FQNEAQ. The CDR3 has 12 amino acids. Trimming stripped 5 bases from V and 7 bases from J, with 9 bases between. The chain's CDR3 is CASSLRVNEQFF. The CDR3 nucleotides read TGTGCCAGCAGCCTCAGGGTTAATGAGCAGTTCTTC.

This clone was seen more than once but under ten times. A read error is likely, as this CDR3 ends without the conserved phenylalanine or tryptophan. The DNA is left out, because the CDR3 cannot be placed on it with certainty; the CDR3 is given as TCRdb lists it. The V gene is TRBV28, the J gene TRBJ1-2. CDR1 is MDHEN, CDR2 SYDVKM, per germline. Termini included, the CDR3 measures 12 amino acids. The CDR3 spells CASSHQWEGPTL.

V usage is TRBV6-5 and J usage is TRBJ2-1, with D tentatively TRBD1 (6 bases). V was clipped by 6 bases and J by 9 bases, with 9 bases between them. The germline gives CDR1 MNHEY, CDR2 SVGAGI. The CDR3 is 11 amino acids. The CDR3 protein is CASSQGGEQFF. The CDR3 DNA reads TGTGCCAGCAGCCAAGGGGGTGAGCAGTTCTTC.